One and the same sample provided the 24 T cell receptor beta chains below, sequenced in a study of TIL therapy for anti-PD-1-resistant metastatic lung cancer. This was the immunoSEQ v3 assay. Some clones are missing from TCRdb's copy, which holds only in-frame ones; the method was immunoSEQ multiplex PCR. The profile shows approximately 97,000 clones, around three fifths of them singletons. Stated time point: pre-treatment sample, taken before nivolumab and TIL therapy. Tumor tissue came from excised metastases, mostly pleural nodules or supraclavicular lymph nodes. Sequencing was performed on tumor tissue, taken at baseline. The receptors stem from a person between 25 and 79 years old with non-small cell lung cancer.

The table lists this clone with a few counts. This rearrangement joins TRBV5-1 to TRBJ1-3, with D hard to call. V dropped 2 bases and J dropped 0 bases, with 9 bases sitting between them. Germline V gene sequence: CDR1 SGHRS, CDR2 YFSETQ. This CDR3 contains 15 residues. The CDR3 sequence is CASSFDPSSGNTIYF. CDR3 in DNA: TGCGCCAGCAGCTTCGACCCGAGCTCTGGAAACACCATATATTTT. Variable domain in full (rest from reference TRBV5-1 and TRBJ1-3): KAGVTQTPRYLIKTRGQQVTLSCSPISGHRSVSWYQQTPGQGLQFLFEYFSETQRNKGNFPGRFSGRQFSNSRSEMNVSTLELGDSALYLCASSFDPSSGNTIYFGEGSWLTVV.

This clone was recorded a few times. This chain links TRBV4-2 with TRBJ2-3, with 8 nucleotides matching TRBD2. The CDR3 contains 16 residues. The V and J ends lost 1 base and 5 bases, in that order; junction bases with no gene match: 8. Germline V gene lookup returns CDR1 LGHNA and CDR2 YNFKEQ. The CDR3 loop reads CASSQAPRGGEDTQYF. CDR3 nucleotides: TGTGCCAGCAGCCAAGCCCCCCGGGGGGGCGAAGATACGCAGTATTTT.

This clone has a single count. For the CDR3, the DNA is TGTGCCAGCAGTTACAGGGCCGGGTCTTCACCCCTCCACTTT. The encoded protein is CASSYRAGSSPLHF. This rearrangement joins TRBV6-2 or TRBV6-3 to TRBJ1-6; D uncertain. Germline CDR1 MNHEY, CDR2 SVGEGT. CDR3 size: 14 residues. V was clipped by 2 bases and J by 9 bases, with 11 bases between them.

The chain has TRBV5-4 and TRBJ2-1, with D maybe TRBD1 (7 bases). V dropped 4 bases and J dropped 7 bases, with 21 bases sitting between them. The CDR3 is 16 amino acids. From germline, CDR1 is SGHNT and CDR2 YYREEE (reference sequence). CDR3 bases: TGTGCCAGCAGCCCAGGGGGGAATACAGGGAGGAATGAGCAGTTCTTC. The encoded protein is CASSPGGNTGRNEQFF.

The chain joins TRBV7-2 to TRBJ1-5; 10 nucleotides align to TRBD1. Germline CDR1 and CDR2: SGHTA and FQGNSA. There are 15 residues in the CDR3. Trimming removed 8 bases from V and 1 base from J; junction bases left unmatched: 5. The CDR3 coding sequence is TGTGCCAGCTCGCCGGGACAGGGGAGCAATCAGCCCCAGCATTTT. As protein: CASSPGQGSNQPQHF. The full variable domain, rest sourced from reference TRBV7-2 and TRBJ1-5, is GAGVSQSPSNKVTEKGKDVELRCDPISGHTALYWYRQSLGQGLEFLIYFQGNSAPDKSGLPSDRFSAERTGGSVSTLTIQRTQQEDSAVYLCASSPGQGSNQPQHFGDGTRLSIL.

This chain joins TRBV10-3 and TRBJ2-3; a possible D gene is TRBD2 (5 bases). Germline values: CDR1 ENHRY, CDR2 SYGVKD. V lost 6 bases, J lost 6 bases, and 10 bases lay in between. The CDR3 loop spans 12 amino acids. The CDR3, as DNA: TGTGCCATCAGGGACTCCAGCGATACGCAGTATTTT. Protein sequence: CAIRDSSDTQYF.

The rearrangement links TRBV30 to TRBJ1-2; no firm D call. V was pared by 8 bases and J by 4 bases, with 14 bases between. The CDR3 runs 12 residues. Looked up from germline, CDR1 is GTSNPN and CDR2 is SVGIG (reference sequence). CDR3 DNA sequence: TGTGCCGTAGGGCGAAACATCTATGGCTACACCTTC. Translated, it gives CAVGRNIYGYTF.

This chain connects TRBV5-4 to TRBJ2-3, with TRBD2 identical over 11 bases. The ends lost 5 bases at V and 4 bases at J; junction bases unmatched: 6. This CDR3 has 15 amino acids. Germline values: CDR1 SGHNT, CDR2 YYREEE (reference sequence). The CDR3 nucleotides read TGTGCCAGCAGACCGGGACTAGCGGCCTCAGATACGCAGTATTTT. It is translated as CASRPGLAASDTQYF.

The chain recombines TRBV24-1 with TRBJ1-2; D may be TRBD1 (6 bases). CDR1 KGHDR and CDR2 SFDVKD come from the germline V gene. The CDR3 loop spans 15 amino acids. Trimming cost V 4 bases and J 4 bases, with 15 bases left between them. This CDR3 reads CATSDPGEGGYGYTF. In DNA, the CDR3 is TGTGCCACCAGTGACCCTGGAGAGGGGGGCTATGGCTACACCTTC.

This clone qualifies as medium-sized (0.01 to 0.1%). The chain links TRBV14 to TRBJ2-1, with 9 bases lining up with TRBD2. Germline lookup yields CDR1 SGHDN and CDR2 FVKESK. V dropped 5 bases and J dropped 8; count of bases not matched to a gene: 13. The CDR3 has 16 amino acids. For the CDR3, the DNA is TGTGCCAGCAGCTCTATTCGGACTAGCGAGGTCGATGAGCAGTTCTTC. The encoded protein is CASSSIRTSEVDEQFF.

This clone was found a few times. The chain links TRBV27 to TRBJ2-2; 8 bases are shared with TRBD2. The CDR3 spans 18 residues. V lost 1 base and J lost 1; bases outside the gene matches: 8. In germline, CDR1 is MNHEY, CDR2 SMNVEV (reference sequence). DNA for the CDR3: TGTGCCAGCAGTTTATTGAGGACGGGGGGGCTGAACACCGGGGAGCTGTTTTTT. As protein: CASSLLRTGGLNTGELFF.

The chain links TRBV29-1 to TRBJ2-7, with D tentatively TRBD1 or TRBD2 (6 bases each). This CDR3 contains 14 residues. The germline CDR1 and CDR2 sequences are SQVTM and ANQGSEA. V was shortened by 2 bases and J by 4 bases, with 15 bases between the two germline ends. The chain's CDR3 is CSVEFRGARYEQYF. In DNA form, the CDR3 reads TGCAGCGTTGAATTTAGGGGGGCGCGGTACGAGCAGTACTTC.

The chain recombines TRBV6-5 with TRBJ1-4; D possibly corresponds to TRBD1 (5 bases). The CDR3 runs to 12 residues. V lost 6 bases to trimming and J lost 8 bases, with 10 bases between them. In germline, CDR1 is MNHEY, CDR2 SVGAGI. CDR3 in amino acids: CASRPDTEKLFF. The CDR3 DNA reads TGTGCCAGCAGGCCGGACACCGAAAAACTGTTTTTT.

This clone was found a few times. This chain connects TRBV2 to TRBJ1-5, with 9 bases that match TRBD1. This CDR3 spans 14 amino acids. Trimming removed 4 bases from V and 6 bases from J; junction bases left unmatched: 4. Germline V gene data show CDR1 as SNHLY and CDR2 as FYNNEI. The CDR3 protein is CASSGRTGVQPQHF. The DNA for the CDR3 is TGTGCCAGCAGTGGTAGGACAGGGGTTCAGCCCCAGCATTTT.

This rearrangement joins TRBV4-3 to TRBJ2-3; D might be TRBD2 (5 bases). Trimming pared 0 bases from V and 2 bases from J, leaving 15 bases between. Germline lookup yields CDR1 LGHNA and CDR2 YSLEER. This CDR3 is 17 amino acids long. The CDR3 DNA reads TGCGCCAGCAGCCAAGACGGGGTCGGGCGGGCCACAGATACGCAGTATTTT. Its protein is CASSQDGVGRATDTQYF.

CDR3 in DNA: TGTGCCAGTAGTTTTCGCGGGACAGGCGGTTCACCCCTCCACTTT. Its translation is CASSFRGTGGSPLHF. The chain joins TRBV19 to TRBJ1-6, with TRBD1 matching over 8 bases. The trim removed 5 bases at V and 9 bases at J, leaving 9 bases unmatched. Per the germline V gene, CDR1 is LNHDA and CDR2 is SQIVND (reference sequence). CDR3 length equals 15 residues. Filled out from reference TRBV19 and TRBJ1-6, the complete variable domain reads DGGITQSPKYLFRKEGQNVTLSCEQNLNHDAMYWYRQDPGQGLRLIYYSQIVNDFQKGDIAEGYSVSREKKESFPLTVTSAQKNPTAFYLCASSFRGTGGSPLHFGNGTRLTVT.

The chain recombines TRBV18 with TRBJ2-2, with D perhaps given as TRBD1 or TRBD2 (5 bases each). Per the germline V gene, CDR1 is KGHSH and CDR2 is LQKENI. The CDR3 loop spans 17 amino acids. Trimming took off 2 bases at V and 1 base at J, with 14 bases between the two ends. The CDR3 nucleotides read TGTGCCAGCTCACCAACGGGACGGGTGGAGAACACCGGGGAGCTGTTTTTT. Its translation is CASSPTGRVENTGELFF.

J is TRBJ2-1 and V is TRBV29-1; D remains unclear. The CDR3 has 8 amino acids. Looked up from germline, CDR1 is SQVTM and CDR2 is ANQGSEA. Trimming took 3 bases from V and 10 from J, leaving 1 base between them. The CDR3 DNA sequence: TGCAGCGTTGACGAGCAGTTCTTC. Residues: CSVDEQFF.

The chain uses TRBV6-2 or TRBV6-3 and TRBJ2-7; a weak D match, TRBD1 (5 bases). The CDR3 length is 14 residues. Trimming took off 2 bases at V and 12 bases at J, with 20 bases between the two ends. Germline assignment: CDR1 MNHEY and CDR2 SVGEGT. CDR3 in amino acids: CASSYDGAYSQRYF. CDR3 bases: TGTGCCAGCAGTTACGATGGGGCCTATAGTCAGCGGTACTTC.

This chain uses TRBV6-2 or TRBV6-3 with TRBJ2-1; D unresolved. In germline, CDR1 is MNHEY, CDR2 SVGEGT. Trimming left V 2 bases short and J 1 base short, with 9 bases between. This CDR3 has 15 amino acids. CDR3 sequence reads: CASSYRSASYNEQFF. The DNA of the CDR3 is TGTGCCAGCAGTTACAGGTCCGCGTCCTACAATGAGCAGTTCTTC.

This clone showed up just a few times. The CDR3 DNA follows: TGTGCCAGCTACTTCCCCGGGCCCCAGCATTTT. This sequence encodes CASYFPGPQHF. The chain recombines TRBV28 with TRBJ1-5; no reliable D call. In germline, CDR1 is MDHEN, CDR2 SYDVKM. The CDR3 totals 11 residues. The V end was cut by 8 bases, the J end by 9 bases, with 11 bases between.

In regard to this clone: The same CDR3 can be traced to other DNA sequences in this sample. The chain recombines TRBV28 with TRBJ2-3; perhaps TRBD2 as D (6 bases). This CDR3 contains 15 residues. The V gene's germline CDR1 is MDHEN and CDR2 SYDVKM. V was cut by 2 bases and J by 1 base, with 10 bases left in between. This CDR3 reads CASSLGGSGTDTQYF. Written as DNA, the CDR3 is TGTGCCAGCAGTTTAGGGGGGAGTGGCACAGATACGCAGTATTTT.

V and J are TRBV28 and TRBJ2-5; D is uncertain. Germline V lookup: CDR1 MDHEN, CDR2 SYDVKM. Trimming cost V 2 bases and J 7 bases, with 14 bases left between them. The CDR3 length is 14 residues. The DNA for the CDR3 is TGTGCCAGCAGTTTAGGCGCCCCGGTCGGGACCCAGTACTTC. Its protein is CASSLGAPVGTQYF. Looking up the rest from reference TRBV28 and TRBJ2-5 gives the full variable domain: DVKVTQSSRYLVKRTGEKVFLECVQDMDHENMFWYRQDPGLGLRLIYFSYDVKMKEKGDIPEGYSVSREKKERFSLILESASTNQTSMYLCASSLGAPVGTQYFGPGTRLLVL.

The chain links TRBV28 to TRBJ1-5; TRBD1 agrees at 10 bases. The CDR3 is made up of 16 amino acids. Germline V gives CDR1 MDHEN, CDR2 SYDVKM. V lost 9 bases and J lost 1; bases outside the gene matches: 9. CDR3 nucleotide sequence: TGTGCCAGTATAAAAGGGACAGGGGCAAGCAATCAGCCCCAGCATTTT. It is translated as CASIKGTGASNQPQHF.